Listed below are T cell receptor beta chains from one sample, sequenced in a study of T-cell memory formation after mild COVID-19. Each CDR3 protein is one row after TCRdb ran MiXCR on the 5' RACE reads. The sample includes some 210,000 distinct CDR3 sequences, 18% of them seen just once. Sequencing was done on a sample of PBMCs or a T cell subset sorted from them (not recorded which). All receptors derive from an adult woman who had mild COVID-19 (a few samples of this study predate the infection). Cell type and time point are not known. CDR3s include the opening cysteine and the closing phenylalanine or tryptophan. D genes are given only for firm matches. A row's size may be missing; if present it is once, few, many or a size class.

D | size | J | V | DNA | CDR3
. | . | TRBJ2-7 | TRBV20-1 | TGCAGTGCTAGCCGAACGAGACAGAACGAGCAGTACTTC | CSASRTRQNEQYF
. | few | TRBJ2-7 | TRBV20-1 | TGCAGTGCTAGCGGGGCAGGGGTTTGGCAGTACTTC | CSASGAGVWQYF
. | few | TRBJ2-1 | TRBV24-1 | TGTGCCACCAGTGATCTCGGGGACTACAATGAGCAGTTCTTC | CATSDLGDYNEQFF
TRBD2 | . | TRBJ2-7 | TRBV7-8 | TGTGCCAGCAGTTCCGCCGGGACTAGTTTGTACGAGCAGTACTTC | CASSSAGTSLYEQYF
TRBD1 | many | TRBJ1-2 | TRBV27 | TGTGCCAGCAGTTTTGCCAGGGGGTACAACTATGGCTACACCTTC | CASSFARGYNYGYTF
. | many | TRBJ2-7 | TRBV6-5 | TGTGCCAGCAGTTCCAGCGGGTTTCCCTCCTACGAGCAGTACTTC | CASSSSGFPSYEQYF
. | . | TRBJ1-5 | TRBV2 | TGTGCCAGCGGTAATCAGCCCCAGCATTTT | CASGNQPQHF
. | . | TRBJ2-2 | TRBV5-1 | TGCGCCAGCAGCTTTGGAGGGACAGTAAACACCGGGGAGCTGTTTTTT | CASSFGGTVNTGELFF
. | few | TRBJ2-3 | TRBV7-9 | TGTGCCAGCAGCTTTCAGGGAAGCACAGATACGCAGTATTTT | CASSFQGSTDTQYF
. | . | TRBJ1-5 | TRBV3-1 | TGTGCCAGCAGCCAGTCGGCTCTCAATCAGCCCCAGCATTTT | CASSQSALNQPQHF
. | . | TRBJ2-7 | TRBV6-2/TRBV6-3 | TGTGCCAGCGGGGGACAAGTCTACGAGCAGTACTTC | CASGGQVYEQYF
. | . | TRBJ1-1 | TRBV7-9 | TGTGCCAGCAGAACCCCGGTCGGTATTGACACTGAAGCTTTCTTT | CASRTPVGIDTEAFF
. | few | TRBJ2-5 | TRBV10-3 | TGTGCCATCAGCAGGGGCGGAGGGGAGACCCAGTACTTC | CAISRGGGETQYF
. | few | TRBJ2-5 | TRBV12-3/TRBV12-4 | TGTGCCAGCAGTTCCGATATTAGGGAGACCCAGTACTTC | CASSSDIRETQYF
. | . | TRBJ2-5 | TRBV7-2 | TGTGCCAGCAGCCTCGGCCACAAAGAGACCCAGTACTTC | CASSLGHKETQYF
TRBD2 | few | TRBJ2-1 | TRBV14 | TGTGCCAGCAGCCGACTAGCCTATGAGCAGTTCTTC | CASSRLAYEQFF
TRBD2 | many | TRBJ2-1 | TRBV9 | TGTGCCAGCAGCGTAACGGGGCTAGCGGGAGTCGGAGCCAGGTACAATGAGCAGTTCTTC | CASSVTGLAGVGARYNEQFF
. | few | TRBJ1-2 | TRBV5-1 | TGCGCCAGCAGCTTGGAGGGGACCACCAACTATGGCTACACCTTC | CASSLEGTTNYGYTF
. | few | TRBJ1-6 | TRBV12-3/TRBV12-4 | TGTGCCAGCAAGTTGAGGGAGCAGTCACCCCTCCACTTT | CASKLREQSPLHF
TRBD1 | many | TRBJ2-7 | TRBV7-3 | TGTGCCAGCAGCCCGTCGACAGGGTACGAGCAGTACTTC | CASSPSTGYEQYF
TRBD1 | . | TRBJ1-1 | TRBV7-9 | TGTGCCAGCAGCGGAGGGGGCTGGAACACTGAAGCTTTCTTT | CASSGGGWNTEAFF
. | . | TRBJ1-2 | TRBV5-1 | TGCGCCAGCAGAGATATGGGAGGGTGGAACTATGGCTACACCTTC | CASRDMGGWNYGYTF
. | few | TRBJ1-2 | TRBV5-1 | TGCGCCAGCAGTAGGCAGAACTATGGCTACACCTTC | CASSRQNYGYTF
. | . | TRBJ2-3 | TRBV30 | TGTGCCTGGGCAGCATATGGAATTAGCACAGATACGCAGTATTTT | CAWAAYGISTDTQYF
. | few | TRBJ2-3 | TRBV6-5 | TGTGCCAGCAGCCGGAGGCAGGCGGGGTTGGCTCGTACGCAGTATTTT | CASSRRQAGLARTQYF
TRBD1 | few | TRBJ1-1 | TRBV18 | TGTGCCAGCTCGCTACCGGGACAGGCGAAGAACACTGAAGCTTTCTTT | CASSLPGQAKNTEAFF
. | few | TRBJ2-5 | TRBV7-2 | TGTGCCAGCAGCCCCGGGACGGAAGAGACCCAGTACTTC | CASSPGTEETQYF
TRBD1 | few | TRBJ1-1 | TRBV29-1 | TGCAGCGTTGCGAGACAGGGGGCGGACACTGAAGCTTTCTTT | CSVARQGADTEAFF
. | many | TRBJ2-5 | TRBV10-3 | TGTGCCATCAGTGAGTCTGAGACCCAGTACTTC | CAISESETQYF
. | few | TRBJ2-3 | TRBV18 | TGTGCCAGCTCACCGGTTTACAGGGCCGGCGGAGCAGATACGCAGTATTTT | CASSPVYRAGGADTQYF
TRBD1 | . | TRBJ1-5 | TRBV29-1 | TGCAGCGTTGGCGAGACAGGGGGTGGAACGCCCCAGCATTTT | CSVGETGGGTPQHF
TRBD1 | few | TRBJ1-2 | TRBV7-2 | TGTGCCAGCAGCTTAGCTCCGGGACAGGGTTTTTATGGCTACACCTTC | CASSLAPGQGFYGYTF
TRBD1 | few | TRBJ1-1 | TRBV29-1 | TGCAGCGCCAGTCTGACAGGGTCTTTCACCGAAGCTTTCTTT | CSASLTGSFTEAFF
TRBD1 | few | TRBJ2-7 | TRBV6-5 | TGTGCCAGCAGTTACGACAGGGGCCTCGAGCAGTACTTC | CASSYDRGLEQYF
. | . | TRBJ2-3 | TRBV10-3 | TGTGCCATCAGTGAAGACAGGTCCAGCACAGATACGCAGTATTTT | CAISEDRSSTDTQYF
TRBD2 | . | TRBJ2-1 | TRBV6-6 | TGTGCCAGCAGCTCTTTCGGGGCGGGAGGGCCTGAAAATGAGCAGTTCTTC | CASSSFGAGGPENEQFF
. | few | TRBJ2-5 | TRBV13 | TGTGCCAGCAGCTTAAGGCAGGGCCGGTTGGAGACCCAGTACTTC | CASSLRQGRLETQYF
. | few | TRBJ1-5 | TRBV20-1 | TGCAGTGCTAGAGAAGGGGTAGGGCTCGATCAGCCCCAGCATTTT | CSAREGVGLDQPQHF
. | . | TRBJ2-4 | TRBV7-9 | TGTGCCAGCAGCTTAAGAGGGGCCAAAAACATTCAGTACTTC | CASSLRGAKNIQYF
. | . | TRBJ2-5 | TRBV5-1 | TGCGCCAGCAGCTTGTGGGTCAGTCAGCAGACCCAGTACTTC | CASSLWVSQQTQYF
. | many | TRBJ2-3 | TRBV4-2 | TGTGCCAGCAGCCGGGGTTCGACAGATACGCAGTATTTT | CASSRGSTDTQYF
TRBD2 | . | TRBJ2-3 | TRBV7-2 | TGTGCCAGCAGCTTAAACGGCGGGAGTAACCCAGATACGCAGTATTTT | CASSLNGGSNPDTQYF
TRBD1 | . | TRBJ1-1 | TRBV12-3/TRBV12-4 | TGTGCCAGCAGTTTATCCGGGACAGGTTACACTGAAGCTTTCTTT | CASSLSGTGYTEAFF
TRBD2 | few | TRBJ2-3 | TRBV11-2 | TGTGCCAGCAGCTCTGCGGGAGTCAGGGCCCCTAGCAAAGATACGCAGTATTTT | CASSSAGVRAPSKDTQYF
. | . | TRBJ1-6 | TRBV18 | TGTGCCAGCTCAACCCTGGACAACCCACCCCTCCACTTT | CASSTLDNPPLHF
. | . | TRBJ1-2 | TRBV12-3/TRBV12-4 | TGTGCCAGCAGTTTGATGCGACGGGGTAGGGACTATGGCTACACCTTC | CASSLMRRGRDYGYTF
. | few | TRBJ1-6 | TRBV7-9 | TGTGCCAGCAGCCCAATTGGTTTTTTGGTCGGTTCACCCCTCCACTTT | CASSPIGFLVGSPLHF
. | . | TRBJ2-3 | TRBV11-2 | TGTGCCAGCAGCTCAACCGGGACTCAAACGGGCGCGCAGTATTTT | CASSSTGTQTGAQYF